These T cell receptor beta chains were read from a single sample in a study of cytomegalovirus exposure and HLA in healthy donors. This table comes from immunoSEQ multiplex PCR, and its TCRdb copy is limited to in-frame clones, with some not included. The data hold about 72,000 clones, with 94% observed a single time. Input material: PBMCs. The source of these receptors is a woman between 18 and 30 years old in good health and CMV-seropositive. Both conserved end residues are part of each CDR3. D genes are given only for firm matches. Only some rows state a clone size, as once, few, many or a class for expanded clones.

TRBD2,15,.,TRBV7-2,TRBJ2-7,TGTGCCAGCAGCACCGGGACTAGCGGGGGATTCGAGCAGTACTTC,CASSTGTSGGFEQYF
TRBD1,15,.,TRBV5-6,TRBJ1-4,TGTGCCAGCAGCGGGGCCGGACAGGGGTTTGAAAAACTGTTTTTT,CASSGAGQGFEKLFF
TRBD1,14,.,TRBV27,TRBJ1-2,TGTGCCAGCAGTTCCGGGACAGGCTCCTATGGCTACACCTTC,CASSSGTGSYGYTF
.,16,.,TRBV5-6,TRBJ2-1,TGTGCCAGCAGCTCCTGGTTTAGCCCCTCCTACAATGAGCAGTTCTTC,CASSSWFSPSYNEQFF
.,16,.,TRBV5-1,TRBJ1-3,TGCGCCAGCAGCTTGGGACAGAACTTTGCTGGAAACACCATATATTTT,CASSLGQNFAGNTIYF
.,14,.,TRBV25-1,TRBJ2-7,TGTGCCAGCAGTGAATATGACAGTTCCTACGAGCAGTACTTC,CASSEYDSSYEQYF
.,13,once,TRBV4-3,TRBJ1-1,TGCGCCAGCAGCCAAGTTTACGGGAGGGAAGCTTTCTTT,CASSQVYGREAFF
TRBD2,18,.,TRBV6-1,TRBJ2-7,TGTGCCAGCAGTGAAGCACCTATTACAGCGGGAGGGCCTTACGAGCAGTACTTC,CASSEAPITAGGPYEQYF
TRBD2,16,.,TRBV27,TRBJ2-7,TGTGCCAGCAGTTTATTGGCTAGCGGGAGGCGGTACGAGCAGTACTTC,CASSLLASGRRYEQYF
TRBD1,13,.,TRBV19,TRBJ1-6,TGTGCCAGTAGTGGGACAGGGGCTTCACCCCTCCACTTT,CASSGTGASPLHF
TRBD1,15,.,TRBV4-1,TRBJ1-1,TGCGCCAGCAGCACCCAGACAGGGAGGAGCACTGAAGCTTTCTTT,CASSTQTGRSTEAFF
.,13,.,TRBV2,TRBJ1-1,TGTGCCAGCAGTGAGACACTGAACACTGAAGCTTTCTTT,CASSETLNTEAFF
TRBD2,19,.,TRBV4-3,TRBJ2-3,TGCGCCAGCAGCCAAGATCGGCTAGCGGGGGGGTCGGGCACAGATACGCAGTATTTT,CASSQDRLAGGSGTDTQYF
.,15,.,TRBV4-1,TRBJ1-2,TGCGCCAGCAGCCTCGCAGGGGTAGGGAACTATGGCTACACCTTC,CASSLAGVGNYGYTF
.,12,.,TRBV19,TRBJ1-1,TGTGCCACATTAGCGGGACTCACTGAAGCTTTCTTT,CATLAGLTEAFF
.,13,once,TRBV19,TRBJ2-4,TGTGCCAGTAGTATGGAGGGTGGAAACATTCAGTACTTC,CASSMEGGNIQYF
.,19,.,TRBV12-2,TRBJ2-1,TGTGCAAGTCGCTTTTCTCCAACGGTGCGAGGTCAGATAAAAAGTGAGCAGTTCTTC,CASRFSPTVRGQIKSEQFF
.,12,once,TRBV5-1,TRBJ2-3,TGCGCCAGCAGCCCGCCGGAGGATACGCAGTATTTT,CASSPPEDTQYF
.,17,once,TRBV19,TRBJ1-3,TGTGCCAGTAGTATAGTAGGAGGGCGAAGCTCTGGAAACACCATATATTTT,CASSIVGGRSSGNTIYF
TRBD2,14,.,TRBV7-2,TRBJ2-7,TGTGCCAGCAGCTGGACTAGCGGGAAATACGAGCAGTACTTC,CASSWTSGKYEQYF
.,15,.,TRBV6-5,TRBJ2-6,TGTGCCAGCAGTCGACAGGTCTCTGGGGCCAACGTCCTGACTTTC,CASSRQVSGANVLTF
.,13,.,TRBV30,TRBJ2-1,TGTGCCTGGAAAAAAGGGGCTGACAATGAGCAGTTCTTC,CAWKKGADNEQFF
.,16,few,TRBV10-2,TRBJ1-2,TGCGCCAGCAGTGAGTCCGGGACACTAAGTAACTATGGCTACACCTTC,CASSESGTLSNYGYTF
TRBD1,16,.,TRBV10-2,TRBJ1-6,TGCGCCAGCAGTGAGTCCTATGGACAGGGAGATTCACCCCTCCACTTT,CASSESYGQGDSPLHF
.,14,.,TRBV28,TRBJ2-1,TGTGCCAGCAGTTTGGGGCAGGTTTACAATGAGCAGTTCTTC,CASSLGQVYNEQFF
TRBD2,14,.,TRBV28,TRBJ2-7,TGTGCCAGCAGAGGCGGGGGTAGCTCCTACGAGCAGTACTTC,CASRGGGSSYEQYF
.,15,.,TRBV5-4,TRBJ2-7,TGTGCCAGCAGCTTGCGCGGGGACGGGGGCTACGAGCAGTACTTC,CASSLRGDGGYEQYF
TRBD2,14,.,TRBV5-1,TRBJ2-3,TGCGCCAGCAGAGCCGGGAGGGGCACAGATACGCAGTATTTT,CASRAGRGTDTQYF
.,15,.,TRBV27,TRBJ1-2,TGCGCCAGCAGTCCATCGGGCAGGGGTGGCTATGGCTACACCTTC,CASSPSGRGGYGYTF
TRBD2,15,.,TRBV5-1,TRBJ2-5,TGCGCCAGCAGCTTAAGCGGGGGGCCACAAGAGACCCAGTACTTC,CASSLSGGPQETQYF
TRBD1,17,once,TRBV15,TRBJ2-5,TGTGCCACCAGCAGCCTTGCGCCCGGGACAGGGGAGGAGACCCAGTACTTC,CATSSLAPGTGEETQYF
.,15,.,TRBV19,TRBJ2-7,TGTGCCAGTAGCGACAGGGGAGGGAGAGTCTTCGAGCAGTACTTC,CASSDRGGRVFEQYF
.,16,.,TRBV6-6,TRBJ1-4,TGTGCCAGCAGTTACTCAGGTGGTCAGGGAAGTGAAAAACTGTTTTTT,CASSYSGGQGSEKLFF
TRBD2,14,once,TRBV11-2,TRBJ2-7,TGTGCCAGCAGCTTAGTTCGGGGGGGCTACGAGCAGTACTTC,CASSLVRGGYEQYF
TRBD1,16,.,TRBV4-3,TRBJ1-3,TGCGCCAGCAGCCAAGGTGGACAGGGCTTTCGAAACACCATATATTTT,CASSQGGQGFRNTIYF
.,15,.,TRBV19,TRBJ1-5,TGTGCCAGTAGTGCACCGGGGGGGGCCTTTCAGCCCCAGCATTTT,CASSAPGGAFQPQHF
.,13,.,TRBV6-5,TRBJ1-1,TGTGCCAGCGATGGGGGCTGGGACACTGAAGCTTTCTTT,CASDGGWDTEAFF
TRBD1,16,.,TRBV5-4,TRBJ2-2,TGTGCCAGCAGCTTTCACCAGGGGGCGGGGACCGGGGAGCTGTTTTTT,CASSFHQGAGTGELFF
.,13,.,TRBV30,TRBJ1-3,TGTGCCTGGAGTACTATCTCTGGAAACACCATATATTTT,CAWSTISGNTIYF
TRBD1,14,.,TRBV7-2,TRBJ1-2,TGTGCCAGGGCGACGACAGGGGAGGGAAATGGCTACACCTTC,CARATTGEGNGYTF
.,14,.,TRBV6-4,TRBJ2-6,TGTGCCAGCAGTGCCCTCTCTGGGGCCAACGTCCTGACTTTC,CASSALSGANVLTF
.,17,.,TRBV6-1,TRBJ1-4,TGTGCCAGCAGTGCCTGGGTCGGGGGTTCAACTAATGAAAAACTGTTTTTT,CASSAWVGGSTNEKLFF
.,17,.,TRBV7-2,TRBJ1-3,TGTGCCAGCAGCTCTCGCGTTGATGCAAGCTCTGGAAACACCATATATTTT,CASSSRVDASSGNTIYF
.,13,.,TRBV2,TRBJ2-7,TGTGCCAGCAGTGTGGACAGATCCTACGAGCAGTACTTC,CASSVDRSYEQYF
.,17,.,TRBV4-1,TRBJ2-1,TGCGCCAGCAGCCAAGGATTCGACACATCATCCCACAATGAGCAGTTCTTC,CASSQGFDTSSHNEQFF
.,12,.,TRBV19,TRBJ1-2,TGTGCCAGTAGTATCGGAGGAAGGGGCTACACCTTC,CASSIGGRGYTF
TRBD2,11,.,TRBV20-1,TRBJ2-1,TGCAGTGCGTCAACTAGCGGTGAGCAGTTCTTC,CSASTSGEQFF